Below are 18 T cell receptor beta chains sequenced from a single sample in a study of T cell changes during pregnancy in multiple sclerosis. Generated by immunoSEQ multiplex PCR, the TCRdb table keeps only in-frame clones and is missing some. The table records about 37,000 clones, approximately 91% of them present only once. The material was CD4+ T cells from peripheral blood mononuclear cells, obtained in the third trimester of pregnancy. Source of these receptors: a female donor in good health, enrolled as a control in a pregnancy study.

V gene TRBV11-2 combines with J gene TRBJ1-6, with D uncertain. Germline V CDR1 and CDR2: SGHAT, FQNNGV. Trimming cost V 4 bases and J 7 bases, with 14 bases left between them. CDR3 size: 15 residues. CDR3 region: CASSSRSDGNSPLHF. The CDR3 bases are TGTGCCAGCAGCTCTCGATCCGACGGGAATTCACCCCTCCACTTT.

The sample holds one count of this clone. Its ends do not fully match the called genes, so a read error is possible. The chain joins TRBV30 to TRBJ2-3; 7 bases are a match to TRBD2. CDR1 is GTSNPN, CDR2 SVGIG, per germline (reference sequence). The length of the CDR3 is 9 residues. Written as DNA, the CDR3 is TGTGCCTGGAGTCCTGGGGGGGGTTTT. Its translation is CAWSPGGGF.

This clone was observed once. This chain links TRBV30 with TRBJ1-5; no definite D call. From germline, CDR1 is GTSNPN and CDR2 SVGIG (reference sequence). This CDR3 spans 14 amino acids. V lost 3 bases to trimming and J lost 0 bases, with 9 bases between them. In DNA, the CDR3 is TGTGCCTGGAGCGCAACTAATAGCAATCAGCCCCAGCATTTT. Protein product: CAWSATNSNQPQHF.

The CDR3 nucleotides read TGTGCCACCAGCAGAGGGGCAGGCTATGGCTACACCTTC. Translated, it gives CATSRGAGYGYTF. The chain employs TRBV15 and TRBJ1-2, with no clear D. V was trimmed by 1 base and J by 4 bases, leaving 7 bases between them. CDR3 length: 13 amino acids. Germline CDR1 reads LNHNV; CDR2 reads YYDKDF (reference sequence). The full variable domain, in which reference TRBV15 and TRBJ1-2 provide the parts outside the CDR3, is DAMVIQNPRYQVTQFGKPVTLSCSQTLNHNVMYWYQQKSSQAPKLLFHYYDKDFNNEADTPDNFQSRRPNTSFCFLDIRSPGLGDTAMYLCATSRGAGYGYTFGSGTRLTVV.

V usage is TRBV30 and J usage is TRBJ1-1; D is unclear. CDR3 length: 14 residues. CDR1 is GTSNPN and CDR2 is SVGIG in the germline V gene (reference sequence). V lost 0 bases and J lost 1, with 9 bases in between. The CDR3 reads CAWSVKAANTEAFF. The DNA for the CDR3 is TGTGCCTGGAGTGTAAAAGCCGCGAACACTGAAGCTTTCTTT.

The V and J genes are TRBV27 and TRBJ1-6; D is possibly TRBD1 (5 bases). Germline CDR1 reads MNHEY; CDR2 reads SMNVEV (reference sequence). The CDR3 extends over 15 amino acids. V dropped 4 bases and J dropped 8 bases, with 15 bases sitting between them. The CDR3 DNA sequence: TGTGCCAGCAGTTCAGGGATTAGTTTGGATTCACCCCTCCACTTT. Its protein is CASSSGISLDSPLHF.

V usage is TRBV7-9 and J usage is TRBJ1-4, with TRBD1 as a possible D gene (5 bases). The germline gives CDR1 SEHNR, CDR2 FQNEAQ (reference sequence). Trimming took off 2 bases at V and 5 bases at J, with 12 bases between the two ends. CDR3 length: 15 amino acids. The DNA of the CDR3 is TGTGCCAGCAGCTTAAACGGAGCAGGGAATGAAAAACTGTTTTTT. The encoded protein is CASSLNGAGNEKLFF.

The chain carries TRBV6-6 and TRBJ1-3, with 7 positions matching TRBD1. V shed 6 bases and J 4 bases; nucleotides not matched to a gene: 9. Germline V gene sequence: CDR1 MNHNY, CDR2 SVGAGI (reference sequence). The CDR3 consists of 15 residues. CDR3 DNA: TGTGCCAGCAGGCACCAAGGGACAGCAGGAAACACCATATATTTT. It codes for CASRHQGTAGNTIYF.

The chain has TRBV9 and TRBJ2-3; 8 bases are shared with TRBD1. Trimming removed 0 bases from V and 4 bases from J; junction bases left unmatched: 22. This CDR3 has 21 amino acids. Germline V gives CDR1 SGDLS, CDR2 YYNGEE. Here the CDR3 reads CASSVGLRRSGGILEADTQYF. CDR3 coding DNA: TGTGCCAGCAGCGTAGGTTTGCGGAGGTCAGGGGGCATACTTGAGGCAGATACGCAGTATTTT.

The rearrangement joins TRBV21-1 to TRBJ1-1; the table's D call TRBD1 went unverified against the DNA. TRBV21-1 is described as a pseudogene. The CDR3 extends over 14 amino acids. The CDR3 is CASSTTGKNTEAFF. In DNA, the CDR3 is TGTGCCAGCAGCACGACAGGGAAAAACACTGAAGCTTTCTTT.

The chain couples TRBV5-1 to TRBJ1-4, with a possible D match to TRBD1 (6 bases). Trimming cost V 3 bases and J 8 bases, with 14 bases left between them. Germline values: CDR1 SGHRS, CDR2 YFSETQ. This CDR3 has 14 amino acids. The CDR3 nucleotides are TGCGCCAGCAGCTCTCGAGGGGGGGACGAAAAACTGTTTTTT. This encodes CASSSRGGDEKLFF.

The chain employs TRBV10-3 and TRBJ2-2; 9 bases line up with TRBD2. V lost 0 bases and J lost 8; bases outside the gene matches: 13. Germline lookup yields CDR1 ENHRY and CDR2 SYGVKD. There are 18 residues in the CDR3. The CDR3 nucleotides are TGTGCCATCAGTGAGTCGGCGGGGGGGCCAGTTTTATCTGGGGAGCTGTTTTTT. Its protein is CAISESAGGPVLSGELFF.

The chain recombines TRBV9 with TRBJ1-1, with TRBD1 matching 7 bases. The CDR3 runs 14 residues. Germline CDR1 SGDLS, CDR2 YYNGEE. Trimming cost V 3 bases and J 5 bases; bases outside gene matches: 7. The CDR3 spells CASSGTGEVTEAFF. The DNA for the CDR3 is TGTGCCAGCAGCGGAACAGGGGAAGTGACTGAAGCTTTCTTT. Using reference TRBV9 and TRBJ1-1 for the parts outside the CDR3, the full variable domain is DSGVTQTPKHLITATGQRVTLRCSPRSGDLSVYWYQQSLDQGLQFLIQYYNGEERAKGNILERFSAQQFPDLHSELNLSSLELGDSALYFCASSGTGEVTEAFFGQGTRLTVV.

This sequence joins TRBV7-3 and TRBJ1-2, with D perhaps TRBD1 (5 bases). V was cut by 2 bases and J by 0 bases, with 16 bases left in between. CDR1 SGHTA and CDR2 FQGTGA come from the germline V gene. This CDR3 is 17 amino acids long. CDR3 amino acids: CASSLQPPGPSNYGYTF. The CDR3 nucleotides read TGTGCCAGCAGCTTACAACCCCCAGGGCCCTCTAACTATGGCTACACCTTC. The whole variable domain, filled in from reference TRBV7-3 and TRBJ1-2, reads GAGVSQTPSNKVTEKGKYVELRCDPISGHTALYWYRQSLGQGPEFLIYFQGTGAADDSGLPNDRFFAVRPEGSVSTLKIQRTERGDSAVYLCASSLQPPGPSNYGYTFGSGTRLTVV.

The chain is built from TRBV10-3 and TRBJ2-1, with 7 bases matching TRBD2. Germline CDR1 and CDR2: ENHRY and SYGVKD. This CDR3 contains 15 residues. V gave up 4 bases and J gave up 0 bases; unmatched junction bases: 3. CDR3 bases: TGTGCCATCAGTGGCACGGGGGGCTCCTACAATGAGCAGTTCTTC. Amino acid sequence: CAISGTGGSYNEQFF.

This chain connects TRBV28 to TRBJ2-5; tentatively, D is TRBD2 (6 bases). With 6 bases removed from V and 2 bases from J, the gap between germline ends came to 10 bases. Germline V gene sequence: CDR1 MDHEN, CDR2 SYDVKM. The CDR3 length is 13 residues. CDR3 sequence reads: CASSPGGQETQYF. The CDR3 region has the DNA TGTGCCAGCAGCCCCGGGGGACAAGAGACCCAGTACTTC.

The DNA of the CDR3 is TGTGCCAGCAGCCAAGATGTTTTAGTCAGGCCAAATCAGCCCCAGCATTTT. It encodes CASSQDVLVRPNQPQHF. The chain recombines TRBV4-2 with TRBJ1-5; D gene uncertain. Germline assignment: CDR1 LGHNA and CDR2 YNFKEQ. The CDR3 length is 17 residues. The V gene lost 0 bases and the J gene lost 4 bases, with 16 bases spanning the gap.

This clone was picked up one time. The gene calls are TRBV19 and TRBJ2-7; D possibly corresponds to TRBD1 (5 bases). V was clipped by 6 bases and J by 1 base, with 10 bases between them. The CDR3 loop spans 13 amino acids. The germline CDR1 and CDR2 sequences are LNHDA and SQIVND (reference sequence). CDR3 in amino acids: CASSRGQSYEQYF. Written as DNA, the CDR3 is TGTGCCAGTAGCCGCGGACAATCCTACGAGCAGTACTTC.